This TCR beta chain was sequenced during a study of blood T cell repertoires in COVID-19. Across the study: COVID-19 samples from acute and convalescent phases originated in the United States, Italy and Spain. Sample material is recorded as cDNA or gDNA derived from T cells, B-cell-depleted T cells, or PBMCs.

This clone was detected only once. Germline V gives CDR1 MGHRA, CDR2 YSYEKL. CDR3 length: 15 residues. V was clipped by 4 bases and J by 5 bases, with 14 bases between them. In the original analysis: Researchers report that nucleated cell counts were estimated from reference gene primer amplification. Libraries were prepared by immunoSEQ multiplex PCR; TCRdb keeps only in-frame clonotypes and omits some of them. V, J and clone size are those of that table, while D and trimming were read from the DNA. The sample carries under 250,000 clones, roughly four fifths recorded once. Sequenced input: peripheral blood. This sequence originates from a woman aged 70-85 years with acute or convalescent COVID-19. V usage is TRBV4-1 and J usage is TRBJ2-2; D gene unclear. In DNA, the CDR3 is TGCGCCAGCAGCCTAAGAGAAGCCGGGACCGGGGAGCTGTTTTTT. Its protein is CASSLREAGTGELFF.